Below, one T cell receptor beta chain is given with its context. This specimen comes from a study of response to subunit inactivated influenza vaccine. This CDR3 region has 14 residues. V dropped 4 bases and J dropped 5 bases, with 14 bases sitting between them. Germline CDR1 reads SGHTA; CDR2 reads FQGNSA. Via MiXCR, TCRdb re-called the RT-PCR reads, giving one row per CDR3 protein. Altogether 500,000 to 550,000 distinct CDR3 sequences are present, roughly 25% being singletons, with the ten largest covering approximately 2.9%. These sequences were also reported in another study, on T cells expressing NK-cell markers. From that second work: Generation of TCR beta cDNA was performed by 5'RACE template switching incorporating UMIs. CD8+ T cells in over five donors included dominant NKG2C+ clonotypes at roughly 1.0-7.0%.

The receptor was isolated from a man aged 45 to 65 who received an inactivated influenza vaccine. The chain combines TRBV7-2 with TRBJ2-5, with D maybe TRBD1 (6 bases). The material sequenced was CD4+ T cells sorted from PBMCs, taken 12 days after vaccination. CDR3 bases: TGTGCCAGCAGCTCATCACAGGGTTCGGAGACCCAGTACTTC. The encoded protein is CASSSSQGSETQYF.